A selection of T cell receptor beta chains follows, all from one sample in a study of blood T cell repertoires in COVID-19. Some clones are missing from TCRdb's copy, which holds only in-frame ones; the method was immunoSEQ multiplex PCR. The data contain about 220,000 clones, roughly 88% of them seen just once; the ten biggest clones take up 3.5% to 4.5%. The source material was PBMCs or T cells enriched from blood (not recorded which). All receptors come from a woman aged 40 to 50 with acute COVID-19. CDR3s include the opening cysteine and the closing phenylalanine or tryptophan. A D gene is named only where the DNA matches it firmly. Not all rows give a size; the values are once, few, many and, for expanded clones, a class.

>TRBJ1-2|TRBV9|.|.
CASSARAGAGVGYTF
TGTGCCAGCAGCGCGCGAGCAGGGGCCGGCGTAGGCTACACCTTC
>TRBJ2-5|TRBV11-3|.|.
CASSLNRGRGETQYF
TGTGCCAGCAGCTTAAACCGAGGGCGAGGAGAGACCCAGTACTTC
>TRBJ2-7|TRBV6-5|.|.
CASSLDSLYEQYF
TGTGCCAGCAGCCTGGACAGCTTATACGAGCAGTACTTC
>TRBJ1-5|TRBV19|.|TRBD1
CASSTRQGQSQPQHF
TGTGCCAGTAGTACCCGACAGGGGCAGAGTCAGCCCCAGCATTTT
>TRBJ1-2|TRBV12-3/TRBV12-4|.|TRBD1
CASRGDRDGYTF
TGTGCCAGCAGGGGGGACAGGGACGGCTACACCTTC
>TRBJ1-1|TRBV2|.|TRBD1
CASRDRGRNTEAFF
TGTGCCAGCAGGGACAGGGGACGGAACACTGAAGCTTTCTTT
>TRBJ1-2|TRBV9|.|TRBD1
CASSPWYEGAGYGYTF
TGTGCCAGCAGCCCTTGGTACGAGGGGGCAGGGTATGGCTACACCTTC
>TRBJ2-2|TRBV7-8|.|.
CASSLVLYTGELFF
TGTGCCAGCAGCTTAGTTCTCTACACCGGGGAGCTGTTTTTT
>TRBJ1-5|TRBV19|.|TRBD1
CASLTGDRLGRQPQHF
TGTGCCAGTCTTACAGGGGACCGTCTCGGGCGTCAGCCCCAGCATTTT
>TRBJ1-6|TRBV13|few|.
CASSYKTKPNNSPLHF
TGTGCCAGCAGCTATAAGACAAAACCCAATAATTCACCCCTCCACTTT
>TRBJ1-5|TRBV5-4|.|.
CASSLGVNQPQHF
TGTGCCAGCAGCTTGGGAGTCAATCAGCCCCAGCATTTT
>TRBJ1-2|TRBV2|.|.
CASSRGGGYTF
TGTGCCAGCTCCAGGGGCGGTGGCTACACCTTC
>TRBJ2-5|TRBV4-1|.|TRBD1
CASSQEGTEETQYF
TGCGCCAGCAGCCAAGAGGGGACAGAAGAGACCCAGTACTTC
>TRBJ1-1|TRBV7-9|.|.
CASSLKGGTEAFF
TGTGCCAGCAGCTTAAAAGGAGGCACTGAAGCTTTCTTT
>TRBJ1-5|TRBV7-8|once|.
CASSLNWVGGNQPQHF
TGTGCCAGCAGCTTAAATTGGGTTGGAGGCAATCAGCCCCAGCATTTT
>TRBJ1-1|TRBV25-1|.|.
CASSPQTRANTEAFF
TGTGCCAGCAGTCCCCAGACTAGGGCGAACACTGAAGCTTTCTTT
>TRBJ1-5|TRBV7-8|.|TRBD1
CASSLRGTGNQPQHF
TGTGCCAGCAGCTTGAGAGGGACAGGGAATCAGCCCCAGCATTTT
>TRBJ1-2|TRBV7-8|once|.
CASSLVPGSSYNYGYTF
TGTGCCAGCAGCTTAGTCCCGGGGAGTTCGTATAACTATGGCTACACCTTC
>TRBJ1-1|TRBV2|.|TRBD1
CASNRDRGRVTEAFF
TGTGCCAGCAACCGGGACAGGGGAAGAGTCACTGAAGCTTTCTTT
>TRBJ1-1|TRBV7-2|.|.
CASRRPGNTEAFF
TGTGCCAGCAGACGCCCGGGTAACACTGAAGCTTTCTTT
>TRBJ1-3|TRBV27|.|.
CASSPRGFSGNTIYF
TGTGCCAGCAGTCCCCGCGGGTTCTCTGGAAACACCATATATTTT
>TRBJ1-1|TRBV2|.|.
CASRGQMNTEAFF
TGTGCCAGCAGAGGACAGATGAACACTGAAGCTTTCTTT
>TRBJ2-2|TRBV19|once|TRBD2
CASKGSGGNTGELFF
TGTGCCAGTAAAGGGAGCGGGGGAAACACCGGGGAGCTGTTTTTT
>TRBJ1-1|TRBV2|.|.
CASRITGGARGTEAFF
TGTGCCAGCAGGATCACCGGGGGGGCTCGTGGCACTGAAGCTTTCTTT
>TRBJ1-6|TRBV9|few|TRBD1
CASSPGDRGSSPLHF
TGTGCCAGCAGCCCAGGAGACAGGGGAAGTTCACCCCTCCACTTT
>TRBJ1-2|TRBV9|.|.
CASSVGQRYGYTF
TGTGCCAGCAGCGTAGGACAGAGGTATGGCTACACCTTC
>TRBJ1-3|TRBV7-9|.|.
CASSLEQISGNTIYF
TGTGCCAGCAGCTTAGAACAAATCTCTGGAAACACCATATATTTT
>TRBJ2-1|TRBV4-3|.|TRBD1
CASSQGTDRSYNEQFF
TGCGCCAGCAGCCAAGGTACGGACAGGTCCTACAATGAGCAGTTCTTC
>TRBJ2-3|TRBV10-3|.|.
CAIRGAGRADTQYF
TGTGCCATCAGAGGGGCCGGGAGAGCAGATACGCAGTATTTT
>TRBJ1-1|TRBV11-1|.|.
CASSLGRGNTEAFF
TGTGCCAGCAGCTTAGGGAGGGGAAACACTGAAGCTTTCTTT
>TRBJ2-1|TRBV4-2|few|TRBD2
CASSQTTLASGGVSYNEQFF
TGTGCCAGCAGCCAGACCACGTTGGCTAGCGGGGGGGTTTCCTACAATGAGCAGTTCTTC
>TRBJ1-1|TRBV27|.|.
CASSTGWTEAFF
TGTGCCAGCTCCACAGGGTGGACTGAAGCTTTCTTT
>TRBJ2-3|TRBV7-2|.|TRBD2
CASSLGLAADTQYF
TGTGCCAGCAGCCTAGGGCTAGCGGCAGATACGCAGTATTTT
>TRBJ1-2|TRBV2|.|TRBD1
CARRDSGYTF
TGTGCCAGAAGGGACAGTGGCTACACCTTC
>TRBJ2-2|TRBV7-9|.|TRBD2
CASSPGAGRNTGELFF
TGTGCCAGCAGCCCAGGAGCGGGGCGGAACACCGGGGAGCTGTTTTTT
>TRBJ1-2|TRBV4-3|.|.
CASSQPGGGYYGYTF
TGCGCCAGCAGCCAGCCAGGCGGGGGGTACTATGGCTACACCTTC
>TRBJ1-5|TRBV5-1|.|TRBD1
CASSPGQGVGQPQHF
TGCGCCAGCAGCCCAGGACAGGGGGTTGGTCAGCCCCAGCATTTT
>TRBJ1-5|TRBV30|.|.
CAWSVIGSRSQPQHF
TGTGCCTGGAGTGTAATAGGAAGCCGGAGTCAGCCCCAGCATTTT
>TRBJ1-2|TRBV24-1|.|.
CATRPTRFRLGYTF
TGTGCCACCAGGCCCACGAGGTTTAGGTTAGGCTACACCTTC
>TRBJ2-1|TRBV15|.|TRBD2
CATSRVVAGASSYNEQFF
TGTGCCACCAGCAGAGTAGTAGCGGGGGCCAGCTCCTACAATGAGCAGTTCTTC
>TRBJ1-5|TRBV27|.|.
CASSSDLGQGTQPQHF
TGTGCCAGCAGTTCGGACCTTGGGCAGGGGACTCAGCCCCAGCATTTT
>TRBJ2-2|TRBV2|once|TRBD1
CASSAYRGRTGELFF
TGTGCCAGCAGTGCTTACAGGGGGCGCACCGGGGAGCTGTTTTTT
>TRBJ2-5|TRBV7-8|.|.
CASSSVSAQETQYF
TGTGCCAGCAGCTCAGTTTCTGCCCAAGAGACCCAGTACTTC
>TRBJ2-2|TRBV6-4|.|.
CASSDGTNTGELFF
TGTGCCAGCAGTGACGGGACAAACACCGGGGAGCTGTTTTTT